One and the same sample provided the 13 T cell receptor beta chains below, sequenced in a study of chemoradiotherapy in HPV16-positive cancers. TCRdb's copy holds only in-frame clones and misses some; the assay was immunoSEQ multiplex PCR. Seen here are 2,000 to 2,500 clones, 75% to 90% observed once, and the top ten hold about 22%. The sample consisted of tumor tissue, taken from a patient who underwent chemoradiotherapy. The receptors were gathered from a human donor with HPV-associated anogenital cancer.

This sequence joins TRBV27 and TRBJ2-1; perhaps TRBD2 as D (5 bases). The V and J ends lost 2 bases and 3 bases respectively, with 8 bases between them. The CDR3 runs 14 residues. Germline CDR1 is MNHEY and CDR2 is SMNVEV (reference sequence). Written as DNA, the CDR3 is TGTGCCAGCAGTTTAGTGGGAGACTACAATGAGCAGTTCTTC. Its protein product is CASSLVGDYNEQFF.

This clone was seen once. This rearrangement joins TRBV9 to TRBJ2-4; 7 bases line up with TRBD1. The junction had 9 bases not matched to a gene; V was cut back by 0 bases and J by 0 bases. CDR1 SGDLS and CDR2 YYNGEE come from the germline V gene. The length of the CDR3 is 18 residues. This chain's CDR3 is CASSVDGGTDLAKNIQYF. CDR3 nucleotides: TGTGCCAGCAGCGTAGACGGTGGGACAGATCTAGCCAAAAACATTCAGTACTTC.

V gene TRBV5-1 combines with J gene TRBJ2-5, with D possibly being TRBD2 (5 bases). The CDR3 has 14 amino acids. Germline V gives CDR1 SGHRS, CDR2 YFSETQ. The ends were cut back, 0 bases at V and 2 bases at J, with 8 bases in the middle. The CDR3 DNA reads as TGCGCCAGCAGCTTGGGGCGGGCTCAAGAGACCCAGTACTTC. Its translation is CASSLGRAQETQYF.

This sequence joins TRBV5-5 and TRBJ2-5; the D gene is possibly TRBD2 (6 bases). The CDR3 consists of 16 residues. Trimming cost V 0 bases and J 3 bases, with 15 bases left between them. The germline CDR1 and CDR2 sequences are SGHKS and YYEKEE (reference sequence). CDR3 sequence reads: CASSLDIRGWKETQYF. Here the CDR3 DNA reads TGTGCCAGCAGCTTGGACATACGGGGGTGGAAAGAGACCCAGTACTTC. The variable domain in full, completed from reference TRBV5-5 and TRBJ2-5, reads DAGVTQSPTHLIKTRGQQVTLRCSPISGHKSVSWYQQVLGQGPQFIFQYYEKEERGRGNFPDRFSARQFPNYSSELNVNALLLGDSALYLCASSLDIRGWKETQYFGPGTRLLVL.

The chain couples TRBV7-3 to TRBJ2-2; 11 bases align to TRBD2. The V gene end was trimmed by 5 bases and the J gene end by 5 bases; junction bases not matched to a gene: 7. This CDR3 has 16 amino acids. Germline values: CDR1 SGHTA, CDR2 FQGTGA. Here the CDR3 reads CASSGSSGGTTGELFF. The CDR3 DNA sequence: TGTGCCAGCAGCGGATCTAGCGGGGGGACAACCGGGGAGCTGTTTTTT.

The chain combines TRBV5-4 with TRBJ2-7; no clear D gene. The germline CDR1 and CDR2 sequences are SGHNT and YYREEE (reference sequence). Trimming cost V 2 bases and J 0 bases, with 6 bases left between them. This CDR3 is 13 amino acids long. CDR3 sequence reads: CASSFRYSYEQYF. The DNA for the CDR3 is TGTGCCAGCAGCTTTAGATACTCCTACGAGCAGTACTTC.

The chain is built from TRBV5-1 and TRBJ1-4, with D possibly being TRBD1 (6 bases). CDR3 length: 16 residues. V was pared by 4 bases and J by 6 bases, with 19 bases between. Germline values: CDR1 SGHRS, CDR2 YFSETQ. CDR3: CASSNPTGKGDEKLFF. The DNA of the CDR3 is TGCGCCAGCAGCAATCCCACAGGGAAGGGGGATGAAAAACTGTTTTTT.

V is TRBV5-1 and J is TRBJ2-5; 9 bases map to TRBD1. The J segment lost 4 bases and the V segment lost 0 bases, leaving 4 bases of the junction unmatched. The length of the CDR3 is 15 residues. Germline CDR1 and CDR2: SGHRS and YFSETQ. CDR3 coding DNA: TGCGCCAGCAGCTTGGCACAGGGGGCGGGAGAGACCCAGTACTTC. Amino acids: CASSLAQGAGETQYF.

The chain has TRBV4-2 and TRBJ2-3; D not certain. Trimming cost V 1 base and J 5 bases, with 4 bases left between them. This CDR3 has 12 amino acids. The germline gives CDR1 LGHNA, CDR2 YNFKEQ. The CDR3 loop is CASSQVGDTQYF. The DNA of the CDR3 is TGTGCCAGCAGCCAAGTAGGAGATACGCAGTATTTT.

The rearrangement uses TRBV18 and TRBJ1-1, with D perhaps TRBD1 (6 bases). The germline gives CDR1 KGHSH, CDR2 LQKENI. This CDR3 has 14 residues. V lost 3 bases, J lost 1 base, and 9 bases lay in between. Here the CDR3 reads CASSPGRGNTEAFF. The DNA for the CDR3 is TGTGCCAGCTCACCGGGCAGGGGGAACACTGAAGCTTTCTTT.

V is TRBV9 and J is TRBJ2-5; 8 positions agree with TRBD1. Trimming cost V 4 bases and J 4 bases; bases outside gene matches: 6. CDR1 and CDR2 from the germline V gene are SGDLS and YYNGEE. The CDR3 loop spans 14 amino acids. The DNA of the CDR3 is TGTGCCAGCAGCCCCGACAGGGGAGGAGAGACCCAGTACTTC. It is translated as CASSPDRGGETQYF.

The V call is TRBV27, the J call TRBJ1-2; 8 bases map to TRBD1. V shed 8 bases and J 0 bases; nucleotides not matched to a gene: 2. CDR1 is MNHEY and CDR2 is SMNVEV in the germline V gene (reference sequence). This CDR3 is 13 amino acids long. CDR3 amino acids: CASGQGPNYGYTF. CDR3 DNA sequence: TGTGCCAGCGGACAGGGCCCTAACTATGGCTACACCTTC.

The count of this clone is one. The rearrangement links TRBV7-3 to TRBJ2-3; no reliable D call. CDR3 size: 15 residues. Trimming removed 4 bases at V and 0 bases at J, with 11 bases between. The germline gives CDR1 SGHTA, CDR2 FQGTGA. In DNA form, the CDR3 reads TGTGCCAGCAGCTCACAGCTCTCTAGCACAGATACGCAGTATTTT. It encodes CASSSQLSSTDTQYF.